The T cell receptor (beta chain) under discussion was sequenced for a study of OX40 agonist ivuxolimab in advanced cancers. Broader study findings: Among some nonresponders, normalized T-cell clonal expansion was also low.

The data were produced by immunoSEQ multiplex PCR, yet TCRdb's version contains in-frame clones alone and is incomplete. The top ten hold roughly 2% of the sample, which has about 82,000 clones, around 90% seen once. Concerning this clone itself: The antigen remains unidentified.

From germline, CDR1 is MDHEN and CDR2 SYDVKM. CDR3 length: 14 residues. The trim removed 7 bases at V and 7 bases at J, leaving 11 bases unmatched. The J gene is TRBJ1-2, the V gene TRBV28; TRBD1 agrees at 8 bases. The sample here was CD4+ or CD8+ T cells sorted from blood, taken in a trial of the OX40 agonist ivuxolimab. The clonotype comes from an adult with an advanced solid tumor such as melanoma, head and neck, liver or kidney cancer. CDR3 coding DNA: TGTGCCAGCAAACCGGGACAGGCGGTTTCTGGCTACACCTTC. It translates to CASKPGQAVSGYTF.